The 15 T cell receptor beta chains given below trace back to one sample, sequenced in a study of blood T cell repertoires in COVID-19. Sequenced by immunoSEQ multiplex PCR; TCRdb stores in-frame clones only, minus some. The sample consists of 55,000 to 90,000 clones, roughly nine tenths of them appearing once. The source material was peripheral blood. Source of these receptors: a man in his 70s with active COVID-19.

In its sample, this clone was seen a few times. The rearrangement links TRBV7-3 to TRBJ1-5; tentative D call: TRBD1 (5 bases). The CDR3 runs 15 residues. Per germline, CDR1 SGHTA and CDR2 FQGTGA. Trimming left V 0 bases short and J 0 bases short, with 6 bases between. CDR3 protein: CASSLTGGSNQPQHF. CDR3 DNA sequence: TGTGCCAGCAGCTTAACGGGGGGTAGCAATCAGCCCCAGCATTTT.

The gene calls are TRBV10-3 and TRBJ1-2; maybe TRBD1 (6 bases). The CDR3 extends over 13 amino acids. Trimming took off 6 bases at V and 1 base at J, with 9 bases between the two ends. The germline V gene has CDR1 ENHRY and CDR2 SYGVKD. As DNA, the CDR3 is TGTGCCATCAGGACAGGTGGTAACTATGGCTACACCTTC. Amino acid sequence: CAIRTGGNYGYTF.

J is TRBJ2-7 and V is TRBV28; TRBD2 matches 7 bases. The CDR3 has 13 residues. V lost 3 bases, J lost 2 bases, and 1 base stayed unmatched. Germline CDR1 and CDR2: MDHEN and SYDVKM. The DNA for the CDR3 is TGTGCCAGCAGTTTGGGAGGGCCCTACGAGCAGTACTTC. Translating it yields CASSLGGPYEQYF.

The chain recombines TRBV28 with TRBJ2-1; TRBD2 agrees at 10 bases. Germline V CDR1 and CDR2: MDHEN, SYDVKM. The V segment lost 6 bases and the J segment 5 bases; nucleotides outside the gene matches: 7. This CDR3 comprises 15 residues. DNA of the CDR3: TGTGCCAGCAGCCTTAGCGGGAGGAACAACAATGAGCAGTTCTTC. Its translation is CASSLSGRNNNEQFF.

The chain couples TRBV6-1 to TRBJ2-7, with TRBD2 matching 8 bases. The germline V gene encodes CDR1 MNHNS and CDR2 SASEGT. The CDR3 totals 14 residues. After removal of 3 bases from V and 7 bases from J, the junction contained 8 bases not matched to a gene. CDR3 sequence (DNA): TGTGCCAGCAGTGACCGGGGACTAGGCTGGGAGCAGTACTTC. Translated, it gives CASSDRGLGWEQYF.

The V and J genes are TRBV9 and TRBJ2-3; tentative D call: TRBD2 (5 bases). Germline-derived CDR1 and CDR2 are SGDLS and YYNGEE. V lost 0 bases and J lost 9, with 17 bases in between. The CDR3 totals 15 residues. The CDR3 loop is CASSVGESQRGTQYF. CDR3 bases: TGTGCCAGCAGCGTAGGCGAGAGCCAGAGAGGGACGCAGTATTTT.

The J gene is TRBJ2-5, the V gene TRBV2, with TRBD2 identical over 9 bases. V lost 4 bases to trimming and J lost 9 bases; unmatched junction nucleotides: 9. From germline, CDR1 is SNHLY and CDR2 FYNNEI. This CDR3 has 14 residues. CDR3: CASSASASGVPQYF. The CDR3 nucleotides are TGTGCCAGCAGTGCATCCGCTAGCGGGGTACCCCAGTACTTC.

This sequence joins TRBV6-5 and TRBJ1-5; 8 nucleotides match TRBD1. The CDR3 length is 13 residues. CDR1 and CDR2 from the germline V gene are MNHEY and SVGAGI. The J segment lost 7 bases and the V segment lost 7 bases, leaving 6 bases of the junction unmatched. This chain's CDR3 is CASTPGQVQPQHF. The CDR3 nucleotides are TGTGCCAGCACCCCGGGACAGGTACAGCCCCAGCATTTT.

This rearrangement joins TRBV19 to TRBJ2-1, with D perhaps matching TRBD2 (5 bases). V was shortened by 4 bases and J by 10 bases, with 14 bases between the two germline ends. The germline CDR1 and CDR2 sequences are LNHDA and SQIVND (reference sequence). The CDR3 is made up of 13 amino acids. CDR3 sequence: CASSNWRAGEQFF. Here the CDR3 DNA reads TGTGCCAGTAGTAATTGGCGGGCCGGGGAGCAGTTCTTC.

This clone is a singleton in its sample. V is TRBV25-1 and J is TRBJ1-1; 8 bases are a match to TRBD1. CDR3 length equals 14 residues. Germline values: CDR1 MGHDK, CDR2 SYGVNS. V was clipped by 6 bases and J by 5 bases; unmatched bases: 8. CDR3 loop: CASSRTGGRTEAFF. CDR3 nucleotides: TGTGCCAGCAGCAGAACAGGGGGGCGGACTGAAGCTTTCTTT.

To note about this clone: Sequence at one end of the junction differs from germline and may be a read error. V gene TRBV7-6 combines with J gene TRBJ2-1, with 10 bases identical to TRBD2. CDR1 and CDR2 from the germline V gene are SGHVS and FNYEAQ. The CDR3 runs 19 residues. CDR3 sequence (DNA): TGTGCCAGCAGCTTAGGCCTGGGGCTAGCGGGAGACTCCGACAATGAGCAGTTCTTC. Its translation: CASSLGLGLAGDSDNEQFF. The variable domain in full, completed from reference TRBV7-6 and TRBJ2-1, reads GAGVSQSPRYKVTKRGQDVALRCDPISGHVSLYWYRQALGQGPEFLTYFNYEAQQDKSGLPNDRFSAERPEGSISTLTIQRTEQRDSAMYRCASSLGLGLAGDSDNEQFFGPGTRLTVL.

The V call is TRBV7-8, the J call TRBJ2-3; 7 bases agree with TRBD2. The V segment lost 5 bases and the J segment 9 bases; nucleotides outside the gene matches: 5. The CDR3 extends over 12 amino acids. Germline CDR1 is SGHVS and CDR2 is FQNEAQ. The CDR3 loop reads CASSPRGETQYF. The CDR3 DNA is TGTGCCAGCAGCCCCCGGGGGGAGACGCAGTATTTT.

The CDR3 region has the DNA TGCGCCAGCTCCAGTGGCTTGTTAAGTACAGATACGCAGTATTTT. It specifies CASSSGLLSTDTQYF. The rearrangement links TRBV5-1 to TRBJ2-3; D gene ambiguous. V was trimmed by 7 bases and J by 3 bases, leaving 18 bases between them. The CDR3 has 15 amino acids. The germline V gene encodes CDR1 SGHRS and CDR2 YFSETQ.

The V gene is TRBV29-1, the J gene TRBJ2-3; D is possibly TRBD2 (7 bases). Germline-derived CDR1 and CDR2 are SQVTM and ANQGSEA. The CDR3 covers 11 residues. DNA of the CDR3: TGCGGGGGGGGGCAGACAGATACGCAGTATTTT. It codes for CGGGQTDTQYF.

The V and J genes are TRBV22-1 and TRBJ2-7; the table's TRBD1 call for D was not verified on the DNA. TRBV22-1 is labeled a pseudogene. The CDR3 has 17 amino acids. CDR3 sequence (DNA): TGTCCTGGGAGCCGACTAAGGGACAGGGCTGGCCACTACGAGCAGTACTTC. Protein sequence: CPGSRLRDRAGHYEQYF.